This T cell receptor beta chain is drawn from a study of blood T cell repertoires in COVID-19. On the study more broadly: Samples of COVID-19 (acute and convalescent) were obtained from the United States, Italy and Spain. Sample material is recorded as cDNA or gDNA derived from T cells, B-cell-depleted T cells, or PBMCs.

Original data processing: Amplification of reference gene primers provided the estimated nucleated cell counts. TCRdb's copy holds only in-frame clones and misses some; the assay was immunoSEQ multiplex PCR. The V and J calls and clone size were taken over from that table, and D and trimming were inferred from the DNA. The sample lists more than 150,000 clones, 70% to 90% occurring once. The sequence came from a man between 70 and 80 years old with active or convalescent COVID-19. The specimen sequenced was peripheral blood.

CDR3 nucleotides: TGCAGCGTTTGGGGCCGAGAGACCCAGTACTTC. Its translation: CSVWGRETQYF. The genes are TRBV29-1 and TRBJ2-5; maybe TRBD1 (5 bases). Trimming stripped 5 bases from V and 4 bases from J, with 8 bases between. The CDR3 loop spans 11 amino acids. Germline V CDR1 and CDR2: SQVTM, ANQGSEA.